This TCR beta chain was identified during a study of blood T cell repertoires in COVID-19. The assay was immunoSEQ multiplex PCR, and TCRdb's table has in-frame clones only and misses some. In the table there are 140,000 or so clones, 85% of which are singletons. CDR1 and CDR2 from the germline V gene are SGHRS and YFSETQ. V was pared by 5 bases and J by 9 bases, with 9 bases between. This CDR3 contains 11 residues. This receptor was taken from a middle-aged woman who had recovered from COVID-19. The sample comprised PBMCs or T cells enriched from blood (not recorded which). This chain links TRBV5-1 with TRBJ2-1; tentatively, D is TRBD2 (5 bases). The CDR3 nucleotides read TGCGCCAGCAGAGAGGGTGCTGAGCAGTTCTTC. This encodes CASREGAEQFF.